Detailed here is one T cell receptor (beta chain). Regions amplified from RNA transcripts were the TCR beta CDR3 regions. HTBI primers were the set used in a first-round RT-PCR of the TCR CDR3. TCRdb recomputed calls from the multiplex PCR reads with MiXCR, one row per CDR3 protein. The sample lists hundreds of thousands of distinct CDR3 sequences, less than 15% occurring once. Diagnostic decisions used clinical symptoms, serum thyroxine and TRAb, thyroid ultrasound and orbital computed tomography. The CDR3 is made up of 16 amino acids. CDR1 and CDR2 from the germline V gene are MNHNS and SASEGT. Losses at the gene ends were 5 bases for V and 6 bases for J; bases not matched to a gene: 8. This record comes from a study of T cells in Graves' hyperthyroidism and ophthalmopathy.

This rearrangement joins TRBV6-1 to TRBJ1-6; 9 bases line up with TRBD1. The source of this sequence is a woman aged 18-29 years with Graves' hyperthyroidism. The sample consisted of blood. The CDR3 sequence: CASSYGTGSLNSPLHF. The CDR3 DNA is TGTGCCAGCAGTTACGGGACAGGGAGCCTTAATTCACCCCTCCACTTT.